This T cell receptor (beta chain) comes out of a study of shared clonotypes between healthy human individuals. Study-wide points: Generation probabilities were higher for clonotypes shared across all four sorted-subset donors than for unshared ones. Naive subsets usually exceeded memory subsets in estimated richness.

Both subsets, CD45RA+ naive and CD45RA-negative memory, were split from the CD4+ cells. Libraries were prepared by immunoSEQ multiplex PCR; TCRdb keeps only in-frame clonotypes and omits some of them. The sample records about 1 million clones, roughly 80% being singletons. In regard to this clone: The target antigen is unknown.

Germline CDR1 reads SGDLS; CDR2 reads YYNGEE. V dropped 0 bases and J dropped 0 bases, with 14 bases sitting between them. This CDR3 has 17 amino acids. V usage is TRBV9 and J usage is TRBJ2-3; possibly TRBD1 or TRBD2 for D (6 bases each). The source of this sequence is a man aged 18-30 years in good health. The source material was memory CD4+ T cells sorted from blood. The subset here: CD45RA-negative fraction. The CDR3 loop reads CASSVGWGAGSTDTQYF. The CDR3 DNA sequence: TGTGCCAGCAGCGTAGGCTGGGGGGCAGGGAGCACAGATACGCAGTATTTT.